This TCR beta chain was captured by sequencing in a study of blood T cell repertoires in COVID-19. On the study more broadly: Collection of acute and convalescent COVID-19 samples took place in the United States, Italy and Spain.

The method was immunoSEQ multiplex PCR; TCRdb's version includes in-frame clones alone and lacks a portion of them. The sample lists over 300,000 clones; around four fifths were seen once. CDR1 and CDR2 (germline): MNHNY, SVGAGI (reference sequence). Trimming removed 2 bases from V and 2 bases from J, with 9 bases in between. This CDR3 has 14 amino acids. Sequencing used peripheral blood. The V and J genes are TRBV6-6 and TRBJ2-5; no definite D call. This sequence was found in a woman in her forties or fifties with acute or convalescent COVID-19. The CDR3 DNA sequence: TGTGCCAGCAGTTACAGTCGCGTACAAGAGACCCAGTACTTC. Its protein product is CASSYSRVQETQYF.